The 9 T cell receptor beta chains in this list originate from one sample, sequenced in a study of blood T cell repertoires in COVID-19. Method: immunoSEQ multiplex PCR; TCRdb's copy keeps in-frame clones and lacks some. The sample includes tens of thousands of clones, 70% to 90% of them seen just once. The sequenced sample consisted of PBMCs or T cells enriched from blood (not recorded which). These TCRs come from a woman aged 40 to 55 with acute COVID-19.

This clone was found a few times. V and J are TRBV2 and TRBJ1-5, with D perhaps TRBD1 (5 bases). There are 13 residues in the CDR3. V was pared by 2 bases and J by 4 bases, with 6 bases between. In germline, CDR1 is SNHLY, CDR2 FYNNEI. CDR3 amino acids: CASSERQNQPQHF. CDR3 in DNA: TGTGCCAGCAGTGAACGACAGAATCAGCCCCAGCATTTT.

V usage is TRBV29-1 and J usage is TRBJ1-4; D perhaps matches TRBD1 (6 bases). The CDR3 sequence is 13 residues long. Germline loops: CDR1 SQVTM, CDR2 ANQGSEA. Trimming cost V 3 bases and J 7 bases, with 12 bases left between them. The CDR3 spells CSVEGAASEKLFF. DNA of the CDR3: TGCAGCGTTGAGGGGGCGGCCAGTGAAAAACTGTTTTTT.

The gene calls are TRBV28 and TRBJ1-4, with 10 bases matching TRBD1. This CDR3 contains 15 residues. J was trimmed by 8 bases and V by 5 bases; bases with no gene match: 8. Germline V gene lookup returns CDR1 MDHEN and CDR2 SYDVKM. CDR3 region: CASSPTGGLNEKLFF. CDR3 coding DNA: TGTGCCAGCAGTCCGACAGGGGGCTTGAACGAAAAACTGTTTTTT.

The chain combines TRBV10-3 with TRBJ1-5; D is undetermined. Trimming took 0 bases from V and 5 from J, leaving 11 bases between them. Germline lookup yields CDR1 ENHRY and CDR2 SYGVKD. The CDR3 contains 15 residues. The CDR3 region is CAISESLWHDQPQHF. As DNA, the CDR3 is TGTGCCATCAGTGAGTCATTGTGGCACGATCAGCCCCAGCATTTT.

This rearrangement joins TRBV12-3 or TRBV12-4 to TRBJ2-1; D may be TRBD1 (5 bases). This CDR3 is built from 12 residues. The germline V and J ends were trimmed by 6 bases and 8 bases, with 11 bases remaining between them. In DNA, the CDR3 is TGTGCCAGCAGCCCGTCAGGGCATGAGCAGTTCTTC. This encodes CASSPSGHEQFF.

V usage is TRBV19 and J usage is TRBJ1-2, with D uncertain. The CDR3 extends over 12 amino acids. Germline lookup yields CDR1 LNHDA and CDR2 SQIVND (reference sequence). V was cut by 5 bases and J by 2 bases, with 6 bases left in between. This chain's CDR3 is CASSAANYGYTF. In DNA, the CDR3 is TGTGCCAGTAGTGCGGCCAACTATGGCTACACCTTC.

This sequence joins TRBV27 and TRBJ2-5; no definite D call. This CDR3 spans 13 amino acids. V was pared by 3 bases and J by 4 bases, with 9 bases between. CDR1 and CDR2 from the germline V gene are MNHEY and SMNVEV (reference sequence). CDR3 region: CASSFEVGETQYF. The CDR3 DNA sequence: TGTGCCAGCAGTTTTGAGGTGGGAGAGACCCAGTACTTC.

This sequence joins TRBV5-1 and TRBJ1-6; the match to TRBD1 covers 7 bases. CDR1 is SGHRS and CDR2 is YFSETQ in the germline V gene. The CDR3 runs 16 residues. Unmatched junction bases numbered 10, after V lost 4 bases and J lost 6 bases. The CDR3 nucleotides read TGCGCCAGCAGCATCTATGGGGGACAGACTAATTCACCCCTCCACTTT. Its protein product is CASSIYGGQTNSPLHF.

The genes are TRBV20-1 and TRBJ1-3, with D possibly being TRBD1 (6 bases). From germline, CDR1 is DFQATT and CDR2 SNEGSKA (reference sequence). The CDR3 spans 15 residues. V was clipped by 3 bases and J by 4 bases, with 16 bases between them. CDR3 amino acids: CSASQQGTRGNTIYF. CDR3 nucleotide sequence: TGCAGTGCTAGTCAGCAGGGGACCCGAGGAAACACCATATATTTT.